One and the same sample provided the 21 T cell receptor beta chains below, sequenced in a study of OX40 agonist ivuxolimab in advanced cancers. TCRdb's copy holds only in-frame clones and misses some; the assay was immunoSEQ multiplex PCR. This repertoire shows around 80,000 clones, 84% found once; its top ten account for roughly 2.5%. The sample was CD4+ or CD8+ T cells sorted from blood, taken in a trial of the OX40 agonist ivuxolimab. The receptors come from an adult with an advanced solid tumor such as melanoma, head and neck, liver or kidney cancer.

Only a few counts were recorded for this clone. The genes are TRBV2 and TRBJ1-5; D uncertain. V was cut by 0 bases and J by 8 bases, with 8 bases left in between. Germline values: CDR1 SNHLY, CDR2 FYNNEI. The CDR3 has 13 residues. CDR3: CASSEAWSEPQHF. The CDR3 nucleotides read TGTGCCAGCAGTGAAGCCTGGTCCGAGCCCCAGCATTTT.

This chain joins TRBV6-1 and TRBJ2-7, with D possibly being TRBD1 or TRBD2 (5 bases each). Germline V gene lookup returns CDR1 MNHNS and CDR2 SASEGT. This CDR3 has 16 residues. V lost 3 bases to trimming and J lost 1 base, with 16 bases between them. CDR3 nucleotide sequence: TGTGCCAGCAGTGATGACCGGGACCCAGGTTCCTACGAGCAGTACGTC. Translating gives CASSDDRDPGSYEQYV.

V usage is TRBV21-1 and J usage is TRBJ2-6; the DNA was not used to check the table's D call, TRBD1. TRBV21-1 is an annotated pseudogene. The CDR3 is 20 residues long. The CDR3 sequence: CASSNCPRDRANSGANVLTF. In nucleotides, the CDR3 is TGTGCCAGCAGCAATTGTCCTCGCGACAGGGCGAACTCTGGGGCCAACGTCCTGACTTTC.

V is TRBV2 and J is TRBJ2-3; no firm D call. Looked up from germline, CDR1 is SNHLY and CDR2 is FYNNEI. The CDR3 extends over 14 amino acids. Trimming pared 1 base from V and 2 bases from J, leaving 7 bases between. The CDR3 region has the DNA TGTGCCAGCAGTGAAGGGCAGTTCACAGATACGCAGTATTTT. It encodes CASSEGQFTDTQYF. Drawing the rest from reference TRBV2 and TRBJ2-3, the complete variable domain is EPEVTQTPSHQVTQMGQEVILRCVPISNHLYFYWYRQILGQKVEFLVSFYNNEISEKSEIFDDQFSVERPDGSNFTLKIRSTKLEDSAMYFCASSEGQFTDTQYFGPGTRLTVL.

The chain combines TRBV19 with TRBJ2-1; D perhaps matches TRBD2 (6 bases). Germline V gene sequence: CDR1 LNHDA, CDR2 SQIVND (reference sequence). V dropped 0 bases and J dropped 6 bases, with 21 bases sitting between them. The CDR3 contains 18 residues. The DNA of the CDR3 is TGTGCCAGTAGTATAGATCCCGTCGGTACAGGAGGGCGCAATGAGCAGTTCTTC. Its translation: CASSIDPVGTGGRNEQFF.

This rearrangement joins TRBV4-3 to TRBJ1-1; unclear D gene. The CDR3 is 17 amino acids. Germline CDR1 reads LGHNA; CDR2 reads YSLEER. V lost 3 bases and J lost 1, with 18 bases in between. In DNA form, the CDR3 reads TGCGCCAGCAGCCACGGTGGGTTTGGACGGGAGAACACTGAAGCTTTCTTT. Translated: CASSHGGFGRENTEAFF.

CDR3 coding DNA: TGCGCCAGCAGTGGTTCCAGGGTCGTGACTGAAGCTTTCTTT. This encodes CASSGSRVVTEAFF. The chain joins TRBV10-1 to TRBJ1-1; D is perhaps TRBD1 (5 bases). Germline CDR1 reads WNHNN; CDR2 reads SYGVQD (reference sequence). CDR3 length equals 14 residues. V lost 4 bases and J lost 5, with 14 bases in between.

This chain uses TRBV2 with TRBJ2-4; TRBD2 matches 12 bases. The CDR3 totals 17 residues. V lost 4 bases and J lost 8; bases outside the gene matches: 12. Germline V gene sequence: CDR1 SNHLY, CDR2 FYNNEI. The DNA of the CDR3 is TGTGCCAGCAGTGGGGCTAGCGGGGGGGCCGGTCGCGACATTCAGTACTTC. Protein: CASSGASGGAGRDIQYF.

The chain couples TRBV5-4 to TRBJ2-3; the D is unclear. The ends were cut back, 7 bases at V and 0 bases at J, with 12 bases in the middle. The length of the CDR3 is 14 residues. CDR1 and CDR2 from the germline V gene are SGHNT and YYREEE (reference sequence). CDR3 sequence reads: CASVSGPSTDTQYF. DNA of the CDR3: TGTGCCAGCGTCAGTGGACCAAGCACAGATACGCAGTATTTT.

The V gene is TRBV4-1, the J gene TRBJ2-7; no clear D gene. The CDR3 spans 13 residues. Per germline, CDR1 MGHRA and CDR2 YSYEKL. The V and J ends lost 0 bases and 6 bases respectively, with 9 bases between them. This CDR3 is CASSQDRVGEQYF. Written as DNA, the CDR3 is TGCGCCAGCAGCCAAGATCGGGTTGGCGAGCAGTACTTC.

The chain joins TRBV19 to TRBJ1-2; a possible D gene is TRBD1 (5 bases). Germline-derived CDR1 and CDR2 are LNHDA and SQIVND (reference sequence). The V gene lost 2 bases and the J gene lost 4 bases, with 20 bases spanning the gap. The CDR3 length is 17 residues. CDR3 sequence: CASSIFTGQHHTYGYTF. Here the CDR3 DNA reads TGTGCCAGTAGTATATTCACAGGCCAACACCACACCTATGGCTACACCTTC.

The gene calls are TRBV7-9 and TRBJ1-4; no clear D gene. Germline V gene sequence: CDR1 SEHNR, CDR2 FQNEAQ (reference sequence). The length of the CDR3 is 16 residues. V gave up 5 bases and J gave up 3 bases, with 16 bases separating them. This CDR3 is CASSPDGRAANEKLFF. The CDR3 nucleotides read TGTGCCAGCAGCCCCGACGGGCGCGCCGCTAATGAAAAACTGTTTTTT.

The genes are TRBV7-9 and TRBJ1-1; a possible D gene is TRBD1 (6 bases). V lost 1 base and J lost 5, with 11 bases in between. This CDR3 has 14 amino acids. The germline gives CDR1 SEHNR, CDR2 FQNEAQ (reference sequence). Written as DNA, the CDR3 is TGTGCCAGCAGCTTAGAGGGGGGACGAACTGAAGCTTTCTTT. It codes for CASSLEGGRTEAFF. The full variable domain, with the rest looked up from reference TRBV7-9 and TRBJ1-1, is DTGVSQNPRHKITKRGQNVTFRCDPISEHNRLYWYRQTLGQGPEFLTYFQNEAQLEKSRLLSDRFSAERPKGSFSTLEIQRTEQGDSAMYLCASSLEGGRTEAFFGQGTRLTVV.

The CDR3 loop reads CASSPGTGSSNQPQHF. CDR3 DNA sequence: TGTGCCAGCAGCCCGGGGACAGGAAGTAGCAATCAGCCCCAGCATTTT. The rearrangement uses TRBV11-2 and TRBJ1-5; TRBD1 matches at 8 bases. The CDR3 loop spans 16 amino acids. V shed 5 bases, J shed 0 bases, and the junction held 6 bases outside the gene matches. The V gene's germline CDR1 is SGHAT and CDR2 FQNNGV.

V and J are TRBV10-3 and TRBJ1-5; tentatively, D is TRBD1 (6 bases). The V end lost 8 bases, the J end lost 1 base, and 18 bases lay between the germline ends. Germline lookup yields CDR1 ENHRY and CDR2 SYGVKD. The CDR3 loop spans 16 amino acids. The CDR3 DNA follows: TGTGCCATCGGAAGGGGGGAAGGGTCGAGCAATCAGCCCCAGCATTTT. It is translated as CAIGRGEGSSNQPQHF.

V and J are TRBV20-1 and TRBJ1-2, with D hard to call. The germline gives CDR1 DFQATT, CDR2 SNEGSKA (reference sequence). V was cut by 1 base and J by 4 bases, with 4 bases left in between. The CDR3 length is 11 residues. The CDR3 DNA is TGCAGTGCTAGAGCCCTCTATGGCTACACCTTC. Amino acids: CSARALYGYTF.

This chain uses TRBV27 with TRBJ2-5; D assignment may be TRBD1 or TRBD2 (6 bases each). This CDR3 has 15 amino acids. CDR1 and CDR2 (germline): MNHEY, SMNVEV (reference sequence). Trimming removed 5 bases from V and 2 bases from J, with 15 bases in between. The CDR3 DNA sequence: TGTGCCAGCAGTCCATGGGGGGCAGGGCAAGAGACCCAGTACTTC. Protein sequence: CASSPWGAGQETQYF.

The chain is built from TRBV10-3 and TRBJ2-3; D is unclear. The V gene lost 3 bases and the J gene lost 3 bases, with 10 bases spanning the gap. Germline CDR1 reads ENHRY; CDR2 reads SYGVKD. This CDR3 contains 14 residues. CDR3 sequence: CAISDGQHTDTQYF. CDR3 DNA sequence: TGTGCCATCAGTGACGGTCAGCATACAGATACGCAGTATTTT.

The chain has TRBV7-9 and TRBJ1-4, with 7 bases fitting TRBD1. The V segment lost 5 bases and the J segment 5 bases; nucleotides outside the gene matches: 11. The CDR3 length is 16 residues. CDR1 and CDR2 (germline): SEHNR, FQNEAQ (reference sequence). The chain's CDR3 is CASSHLLDRANEKLFF. Written as DNA, the CDR3 is TGTGCCAGCAGCCACCTTCTTGACAGGGCGAATGAAAAACTGTTTTTT.

The chain combines TRBV11-2 with TRBJ2-3; unclear D gene. The CDR3 runs 12 residues. Germline V gene sequence: CDR1 SGHAT, CDR2 FQNNGV. The V and J ends lost 5 bases and 0 bases respectively, with 3 bases between them. Here the CDR3 reads CASSSSTDTQYF. CDR3 nucleotide sequence: TGTGCCAGCAGCAGCAGCACAGATACGCAGTATTTT.

The chain has TRBV5-1 and TRBJ1-3; D not certain. Trimming left V 0 bases short and J 0 bases short, with 4 bases between. CDR3 length: 14 residues. Germline CDR1 SGHRS, CDR2 YFSETQ. For the CDR3, the DNA is TGCGCCAGCAGCTTGGCGAGCTCTGGAAACACCATATATTTT. It translates to CASSLASSGNTIYF.